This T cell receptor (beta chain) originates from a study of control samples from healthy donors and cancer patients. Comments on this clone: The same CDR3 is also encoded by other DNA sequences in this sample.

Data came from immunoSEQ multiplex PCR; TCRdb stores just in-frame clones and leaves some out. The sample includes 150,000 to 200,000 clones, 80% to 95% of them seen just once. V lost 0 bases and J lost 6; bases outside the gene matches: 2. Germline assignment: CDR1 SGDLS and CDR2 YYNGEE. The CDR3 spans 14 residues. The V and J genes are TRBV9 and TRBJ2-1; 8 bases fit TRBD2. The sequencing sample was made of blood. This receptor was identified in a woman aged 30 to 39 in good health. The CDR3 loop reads CASSVAGGPNEQFF. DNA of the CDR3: TGTGCCAGCAGCGTAGCGGGAGGGCCCAATGAGCAGTTCTTC.